This T cell receptor (beta chain) was sequenced for a study of cytomegalovirus exposure and HLA in healthy donors. Study-level results: The CMV antigen specificity of a few CMV-associated chains was confirmed through in vitro analysis. Reported results showed that the classifier diagnosed cytomegalovirus status with high specificity and sensitivity. Associated with HLA alleles at 0.05 false discovery rate in a later analysis were some 18,000 TCR beta sequences. Later on, a genetic analysis was performed. It linked a missense variant in DCLRE1C with V- and J-gene trimming of TCR beta.

For this clone: Its specificity is unknown.

The V segment lost 9 bases and the J segment 4 bases; nucleotides outside the gene matches: 3. The CDR3 loop spans 12 amino acids. Germline CDR1 reads WSHSY; CDR2 reads SAAADI. It was with 60 Vbeta and 13 Jbeta primers that the PCR ran. The assay was immunoSEQ multiplex PCR, and TCRdb's table has in-frame clones only and misses some. Of over 150,000 clones listed, 70% to 85% are singletons. The source is a man younger than 35 in good health and CMV-seronegative. The chain recombines TRBV10-2 with TRBJ2-7; 10 bases agree with TRBD1. Material for sequencing was PBMCs. This chain's CDR3 is CASWTGGYEQYF. For the CDR3, the DNA is TGCGCCAGTTGGACAGGGGGGTACGAGCAGTACTTC.